This T cell receptor (beta chain) was obtained from a study of cytomegalovirus exposure and HLA in healthy donors. About the research overall: There were approximately 81 million unique TCRs (from HLA-typed donors) in an early data release. Study outcomes and limitations: Most TCR sequences were uncommon, yet certain public TCRs appeared in many donors.

The V gene lost 7 bases and the J gene lost 8 bases, with 8 bases spanning the gap. This CDR3 has 10 amino acids. CDR1 and CDR2 (germline): SNHLY, FYNNEI. Primers for the PCR totalled 60 Vbeta and 13 Jbeta. Profiling relied on immunoSEQ multiplex PCR, and the TCRdb table lists in-frame clones only, not all of them. Among roughly 170,000 clones listed, 75% to 85% were seen once. Remarks on this clone: Its target is not known.

Nominal health characterized the donors when sampled, though unrecorded immune exposures were likely. Sequenced sample: PBMCs. The chain combines TRBV2 with TRBJ1-2; D unresolved. The sequence was collected from a girl aged 2-9 years in good health and CMV-seropositive. CDR3 sequence (DNA): TGTGCCAGCACTGCCGGGGGCTACACCTTC. Translated: CASTAGGYTF.